This TCR beta chain originates from a study of shared clonotypes between healthy human individuals. The naive CD8 population came from CD45RO-negative cells selected for CCR7, without terminally differentiated effector memory CD45RA+ cells. The method was immunoSEQ multiplex PCR; TCRdb's version includes in-frame clones alone and lacks a portion of them. This table holds about 550,000 clones, around 95% found once. The sequenced sample consisted of naive CD8+ T cells sorted from blood. This sequence originates from a young woman in good health.

The CDR3 loop is CASSKDHIGQETQYF. CDR3 DNA: TGTGCCAGCAGCAAAGACCATATCGGCCAAGAGACCCAGTACTTC. J is TRBJ2-5 and V is TRBV9, with no clear D. The CDR3 is 15 amino acids. Trimming shortened V by 4 bases and J by 1 base, and 14 bases separated the two germline ends. CDR1 is SGDLS, CDR2 YYNGEE, per germline.